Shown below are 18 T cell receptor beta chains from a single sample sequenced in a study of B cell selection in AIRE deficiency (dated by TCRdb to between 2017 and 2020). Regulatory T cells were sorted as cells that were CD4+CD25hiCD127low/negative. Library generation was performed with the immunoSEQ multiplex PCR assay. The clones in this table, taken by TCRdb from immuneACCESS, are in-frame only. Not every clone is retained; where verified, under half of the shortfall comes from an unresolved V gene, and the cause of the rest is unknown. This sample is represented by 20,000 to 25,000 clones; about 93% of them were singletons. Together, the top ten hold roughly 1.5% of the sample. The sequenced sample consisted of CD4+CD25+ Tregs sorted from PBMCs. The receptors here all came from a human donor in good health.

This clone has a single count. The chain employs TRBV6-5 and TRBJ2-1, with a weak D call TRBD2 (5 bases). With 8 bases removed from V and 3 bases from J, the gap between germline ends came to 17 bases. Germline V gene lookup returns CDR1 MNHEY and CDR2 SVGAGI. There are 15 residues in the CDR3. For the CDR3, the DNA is TGTGCCAGCTTCGCGGCCGGCGGGCTCTACAATGAGCAGTTCTTC. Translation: CASFAAGGLYNEQFF.

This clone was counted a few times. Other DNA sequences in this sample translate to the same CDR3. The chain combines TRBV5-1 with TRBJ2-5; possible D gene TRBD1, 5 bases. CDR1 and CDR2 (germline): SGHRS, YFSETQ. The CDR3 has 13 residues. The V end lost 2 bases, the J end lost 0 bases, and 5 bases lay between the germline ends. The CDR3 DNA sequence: TGCGCCAGCAGCTTACAGGACCAAGAGACCCAGTACTTC. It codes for CASSLQDQETQYF.

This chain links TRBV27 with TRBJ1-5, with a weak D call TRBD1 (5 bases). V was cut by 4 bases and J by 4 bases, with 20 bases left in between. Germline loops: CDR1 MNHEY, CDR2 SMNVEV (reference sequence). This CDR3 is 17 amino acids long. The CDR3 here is CASSSRLIGATNQPQHF. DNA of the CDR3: TGTGCCAGCAGTTCCCGGCTAATCGGGGCTACTAATCAGCCCCAGCATTTT.

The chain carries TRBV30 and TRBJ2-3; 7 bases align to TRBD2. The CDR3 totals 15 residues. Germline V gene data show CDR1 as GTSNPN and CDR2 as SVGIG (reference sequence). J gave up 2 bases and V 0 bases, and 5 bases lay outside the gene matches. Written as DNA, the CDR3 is TGTGCCTGGAGTGTGTGGCTAGCGGCCACAGATACGCAGTATTTT. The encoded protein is CAWSVWLAATDTQYF. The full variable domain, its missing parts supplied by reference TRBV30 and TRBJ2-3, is SQTIHQWPATLVQPVGSPLSLECTVEGTSNPNLYWYRQAAGRGLQLLFYSVGIGQISSEVPQNLSASRPQDRQFILSSKKLLLSDSGFYLCAWSVWLAATDTQYFGPGTRLTVL.

This CDR3 reads CASSGAEGLNQPQHF. The CDR3 DNA is TGTGCCAGTTCTGGGGCGGAGGGCCTCAATCAGCCCCAGCATTTT. The chain employs TRBV6-6 and TRBJ1-5; a possible D gene is TRBD1 (5 bases). V dropped 9 bases and J dropped 3 bases, with 18 bases sitting between them. Germline V gene data show CDR1 as MNHNY and CDR2 as SVGAGI (reference sequence). CDR3 length: 15 amino acids.

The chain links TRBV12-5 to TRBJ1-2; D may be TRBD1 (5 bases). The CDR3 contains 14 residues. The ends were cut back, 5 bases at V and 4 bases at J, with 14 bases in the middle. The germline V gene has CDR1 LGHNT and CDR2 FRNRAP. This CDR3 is CASGPGVTGYGYTF. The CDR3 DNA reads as TGTGCTAGTGGTCCTGGAGTCACAGGCTATGGCTACACCTTC.

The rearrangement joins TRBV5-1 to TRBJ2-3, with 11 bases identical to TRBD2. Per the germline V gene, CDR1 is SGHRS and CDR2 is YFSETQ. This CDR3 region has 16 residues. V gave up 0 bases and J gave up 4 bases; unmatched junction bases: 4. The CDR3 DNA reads TGCGCCAGCAGCTTGGGACTAGCGGGATCCGCAGATACGCAGTATTTT. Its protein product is CASSLGLAGSADTQYF.

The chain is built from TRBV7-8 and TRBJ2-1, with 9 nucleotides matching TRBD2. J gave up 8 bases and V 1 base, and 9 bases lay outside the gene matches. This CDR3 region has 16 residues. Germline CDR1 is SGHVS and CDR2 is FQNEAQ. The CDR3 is CASSLVRRGRADEQFF. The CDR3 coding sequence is TGTGCCAGCAGCTTAGTAAGGCGCGGGAGGGCCGATGAGCAGTTCTTC. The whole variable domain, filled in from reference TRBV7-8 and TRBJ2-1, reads GAGVSQSPRYKVAKRGQDVALRCDPISGHVSLFWYQQALGQGPEFLTYFQNEAQLDKSGLPSDRFFAERPEGSVSTLKIQRTQQEDSAVYLCASSLVRRGRADEQFFGPGTRLTVL.

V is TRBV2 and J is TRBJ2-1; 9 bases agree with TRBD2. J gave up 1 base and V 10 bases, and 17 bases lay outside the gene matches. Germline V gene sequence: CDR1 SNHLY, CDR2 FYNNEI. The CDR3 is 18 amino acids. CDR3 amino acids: CAITPGLANRLSYNEQFF. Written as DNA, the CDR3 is TGTGCCATCACACCGGGACTAGCCAACCGCCTTTCCTACAATGAGCAGTTCTTC.

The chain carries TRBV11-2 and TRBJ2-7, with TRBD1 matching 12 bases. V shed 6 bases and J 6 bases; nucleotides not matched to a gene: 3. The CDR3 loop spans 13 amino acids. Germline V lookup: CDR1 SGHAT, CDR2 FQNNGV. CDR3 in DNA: TGTGCCAGCAGTCGGGACAGGGGGCGCGAGCAGTACTTC. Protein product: CASSRDRGREQYF.

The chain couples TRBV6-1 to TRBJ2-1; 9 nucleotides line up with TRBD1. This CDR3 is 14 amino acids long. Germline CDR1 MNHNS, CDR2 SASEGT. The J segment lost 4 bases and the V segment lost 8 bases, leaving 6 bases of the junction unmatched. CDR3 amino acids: CASLRGTGYNEQFF. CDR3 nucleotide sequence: TGTGCCAGCCTTAGGGGGACAGGGTACAATGAGCAGTTCTTC.

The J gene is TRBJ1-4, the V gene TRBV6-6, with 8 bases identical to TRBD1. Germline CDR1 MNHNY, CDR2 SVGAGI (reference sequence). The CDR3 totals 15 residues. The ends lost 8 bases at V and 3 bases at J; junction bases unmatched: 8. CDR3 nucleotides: TGTGCCAGCTGCCTCCCACAGGGGGCTAATGAAAAACTGTTTTTT. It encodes CASCLPQGANEKLFF.

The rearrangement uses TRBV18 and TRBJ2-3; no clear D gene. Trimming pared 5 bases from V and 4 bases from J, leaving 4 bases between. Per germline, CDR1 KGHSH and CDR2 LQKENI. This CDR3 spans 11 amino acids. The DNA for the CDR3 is TGTGCCAGCTCAAAGTCAGATACGCAGTATTTT. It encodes CASSKSDTQYF.

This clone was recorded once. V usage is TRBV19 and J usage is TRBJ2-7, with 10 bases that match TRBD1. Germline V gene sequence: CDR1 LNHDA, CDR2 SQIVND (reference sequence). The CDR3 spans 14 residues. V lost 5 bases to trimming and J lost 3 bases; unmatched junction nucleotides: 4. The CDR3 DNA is TGTGCCAGTAGTTTCCGGGACAGGGGCTACGAGCAGTACTTC. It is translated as CASSFRDRGYEQYF.

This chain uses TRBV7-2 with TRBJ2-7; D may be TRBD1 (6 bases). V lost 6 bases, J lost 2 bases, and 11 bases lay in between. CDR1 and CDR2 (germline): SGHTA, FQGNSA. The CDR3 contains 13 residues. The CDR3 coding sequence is TGTGCCAGCAGTTGGCAGGGGACCTACGAGCAGTACTTC. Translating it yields CASSWQGTYEQYF.

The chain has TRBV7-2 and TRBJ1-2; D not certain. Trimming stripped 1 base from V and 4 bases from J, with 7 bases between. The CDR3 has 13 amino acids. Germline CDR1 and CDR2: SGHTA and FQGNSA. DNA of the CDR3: TGTGCCAGCAGCTTAGATTACAGCTATGGCTACACCTTC. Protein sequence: CASSLDYSYGYTF.

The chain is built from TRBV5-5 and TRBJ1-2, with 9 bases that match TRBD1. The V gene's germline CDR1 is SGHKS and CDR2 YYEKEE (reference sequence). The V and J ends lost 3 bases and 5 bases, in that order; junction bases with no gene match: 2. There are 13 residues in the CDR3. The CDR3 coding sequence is TGTGCCAGCAGCTCGGGACAGGGTTATGGCTACACCTTC. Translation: CASSSGQGYGYTF.

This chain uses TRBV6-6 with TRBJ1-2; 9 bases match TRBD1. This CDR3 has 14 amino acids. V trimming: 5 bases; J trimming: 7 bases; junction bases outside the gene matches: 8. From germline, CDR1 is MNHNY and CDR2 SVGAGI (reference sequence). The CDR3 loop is CASSPDRGLSGYTF. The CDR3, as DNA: TGTGCCAGCAGTCCGGACAGGGGATTAAGTGGCTACACCTTC.